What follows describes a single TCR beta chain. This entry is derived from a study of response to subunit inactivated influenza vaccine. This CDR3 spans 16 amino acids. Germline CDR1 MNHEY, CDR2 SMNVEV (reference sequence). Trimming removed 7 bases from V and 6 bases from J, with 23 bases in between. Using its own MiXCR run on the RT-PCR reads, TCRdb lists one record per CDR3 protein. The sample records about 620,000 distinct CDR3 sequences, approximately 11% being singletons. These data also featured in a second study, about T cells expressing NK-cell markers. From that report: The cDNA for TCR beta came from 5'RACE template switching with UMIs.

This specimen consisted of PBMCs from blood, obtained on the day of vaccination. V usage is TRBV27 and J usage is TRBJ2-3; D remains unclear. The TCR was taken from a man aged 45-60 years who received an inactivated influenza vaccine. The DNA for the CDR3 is TGTGCCAGCAATCGTGGTGCGTCAAGCCCCGGTGATACGCAGTATTTT. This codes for CASNRGASSPGDTQYF.